This T cell receptor beta chain is from a study of spatial heterogeneity in lung cancer. Whole-study context: Fewer alpha-chain than beta-chain sequences were consistently detected. Mean representation of each unique TCR and UMI combination in the raw reads exceeded nine occurrences. Study-level results: In blood, ubiquitous expanded tumor TCRs appeared more at resection than follow-up.

This clonotype is categorized as medium-sized (0.01 to 0.1%). Its antigen is undetermined. In TCRdb, the 5' RACE reads were re-called with MiXCR into one record per CDR3 protein. The sample comprises several thousand distinct CDR3 sequences, around 26% of which are singletons, and around 17% rests with the top ten. The time point: sample taken at primary tumor resection. TCRs were sequenced from unsorted whole RNA of tumor, nontumor lung or PBMC. J was trimmed by 6 bases and V by 1 base; bases with no gene match: 1. There are 13 residues in the CDR3. Per the germline V gene, CDR1 is LGHDT and CDR2 is YNNKEL (reference sequence).

The specimen comprised PBMCs, sampled at surgery. V usage is TRBV3-1 and J usage is TRBJ2-7; 9 bases agree with TRBD1. This receptor was obtained from a male donor with early-stage non-small cell lung cancer. CDR3 residues: CASSQGTGAEQYF. CDR3 nucleotides: TGTGCCAGCAGCCAAGGGACAGGGGCCGAGCAGTACTTC.